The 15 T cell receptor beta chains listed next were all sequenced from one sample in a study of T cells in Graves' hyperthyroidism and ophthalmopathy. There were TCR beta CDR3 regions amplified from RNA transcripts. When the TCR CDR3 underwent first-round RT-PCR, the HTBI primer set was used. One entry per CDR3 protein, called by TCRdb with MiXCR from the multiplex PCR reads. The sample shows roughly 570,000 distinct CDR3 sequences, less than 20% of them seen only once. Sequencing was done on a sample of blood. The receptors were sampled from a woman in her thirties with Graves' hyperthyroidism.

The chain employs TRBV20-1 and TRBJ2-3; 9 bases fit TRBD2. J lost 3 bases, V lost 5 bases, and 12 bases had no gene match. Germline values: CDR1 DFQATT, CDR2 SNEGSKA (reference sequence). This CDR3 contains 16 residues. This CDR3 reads CSAPNVAGDVTDTQYF. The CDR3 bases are TGCAGTGCTCCTAACGTAGCGGGAGACGTGACAGATACGCAGTATTTT.

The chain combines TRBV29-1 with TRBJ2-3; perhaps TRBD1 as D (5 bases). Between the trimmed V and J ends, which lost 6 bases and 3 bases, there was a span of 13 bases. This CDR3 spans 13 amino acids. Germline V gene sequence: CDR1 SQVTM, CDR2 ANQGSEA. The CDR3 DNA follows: TGCAGCGTCGGACATCGGCTGACAGATACGCAGTATTTT. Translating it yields CSVGHRLTDTQYF.

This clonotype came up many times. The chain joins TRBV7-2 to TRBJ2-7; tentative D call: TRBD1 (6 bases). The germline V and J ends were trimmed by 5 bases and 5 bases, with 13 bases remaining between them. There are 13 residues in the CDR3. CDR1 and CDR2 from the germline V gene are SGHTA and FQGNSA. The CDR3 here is CASSLMTGHEQYF. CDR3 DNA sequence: TGTGCCAGCAGCCTAATGACAGGCCACGAGCAGTACTTC. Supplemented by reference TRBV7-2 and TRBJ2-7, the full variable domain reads GAGVSQSPSNKVTEKGKDVELRCDPISGHTALYWYRQSLGQGLEFLIYFQGNSAPDKSGLPSDRFSAERTGGSVSTLTIQRTQQEDSAVYLCASSLMTGHEQYFGPGTRLTVT.

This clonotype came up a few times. As DNA, the CDR3 is TGTGCCAGCAGCCGGACAGGGACTATCAATGAGCAGTTCTTC. It yields the protein CASSRTGTINEQFF. V usage is TRBV6-2 or TRBV6-3 and J usage is TRBJ2-1, with D possibly matching TRBD1 (8 bases). This CDR3 comprises 14 residues. The ends were cut back, 6 bases at V and 6 bases at J, with 15 bases in the middle. Germline V gene lookup returns CDR1 MNHEY and CDR2 SVGEGT.

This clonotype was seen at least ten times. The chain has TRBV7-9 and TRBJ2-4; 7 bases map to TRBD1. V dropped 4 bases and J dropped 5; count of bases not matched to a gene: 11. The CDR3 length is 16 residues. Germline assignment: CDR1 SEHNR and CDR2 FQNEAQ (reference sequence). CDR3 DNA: TGTGCCAGCAGCTACGAGCAGGGGGTACGGGAAAACATTCAGTACTTC. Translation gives CASSYEQGVRENIQYF.

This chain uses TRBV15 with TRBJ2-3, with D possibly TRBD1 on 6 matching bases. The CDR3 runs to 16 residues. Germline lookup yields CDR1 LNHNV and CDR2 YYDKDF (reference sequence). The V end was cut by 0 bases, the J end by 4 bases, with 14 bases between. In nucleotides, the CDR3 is TGTGCCACCAGCAGAGAAGGGGGTTTTGGTGCAGATACGCAGTATTTT. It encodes CATSREGGFGADTQYF.

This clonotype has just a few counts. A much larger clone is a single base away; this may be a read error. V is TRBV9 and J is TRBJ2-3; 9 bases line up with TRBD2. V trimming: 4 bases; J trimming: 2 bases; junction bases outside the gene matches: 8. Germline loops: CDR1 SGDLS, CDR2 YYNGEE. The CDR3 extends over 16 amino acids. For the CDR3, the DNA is TGTGCCAGCAGCCCCGGACTAGCGAGGATCACAGATACGCAGTATTTT. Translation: CASSPGLARITDTQYF.

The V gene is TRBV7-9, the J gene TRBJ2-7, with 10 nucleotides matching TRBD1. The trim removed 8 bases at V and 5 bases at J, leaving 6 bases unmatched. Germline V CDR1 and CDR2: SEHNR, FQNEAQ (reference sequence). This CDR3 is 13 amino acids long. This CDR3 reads CASVDRGLDEQYF. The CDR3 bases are TGTGCCAGCGTTGACAGGGGGCTTGACGAGCAGTACTTC.

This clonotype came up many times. CDR3 nucleotides: TGTGCCTGGAGTGTGGGGCAGGCAGGTACCTACGAGCAGTACTTC. Its protein is CAWSVGQAGTYEQYF. The rearrangement links TRBV30 to TRBJ2-7; D is possibly TRBD1 (5 bases). V lost 0 bases, J lost 2 bases, and 14 bases lay in between. The V gene's germline CDR1 is GTSNPN and CDR2 SVGIG (reference sequence). The CDR3 length is 15 residues. Looking up the rest from reference TRBV30 and TRBJ2-7 gives the full variable domain: SQTIHQWPATLVQPVGSPLSLECTVEGTSNPNLYWYRQAAGRGLQLLFYSVGIGQISSEVPQNLSASRPQDRQFILSSKKLLLSDSGFYLCAWSVGQAGTYEQYFGPGTRLTVT.

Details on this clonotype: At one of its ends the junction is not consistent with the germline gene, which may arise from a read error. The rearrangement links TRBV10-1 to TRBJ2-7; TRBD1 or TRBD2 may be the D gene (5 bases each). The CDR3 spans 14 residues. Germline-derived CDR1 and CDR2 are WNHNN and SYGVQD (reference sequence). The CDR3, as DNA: TGCGGCAGCAGGGCCGGAGAGGGCTACTACGAGCAGTACTTC. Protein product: CGSRAGEGYYEQYF.

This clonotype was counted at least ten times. CDR3 in DNA: TGTGCCAGCAGCTTAGCAGCGGAGACCTCCTACGAGCAGTACTTC. Protein sequence: CASSLAAETSYEQYF. This chain uses TRBV7-2 with TRBJ2-7; D possibly corresponds to TRBD2 (5 bases). V was cut by 0 bases and J by 0 bases, with 9 bases left in between. This CDR3 has 15 residues. Germline values: CDR1 SGHTA, CDR2 FQGNSA.

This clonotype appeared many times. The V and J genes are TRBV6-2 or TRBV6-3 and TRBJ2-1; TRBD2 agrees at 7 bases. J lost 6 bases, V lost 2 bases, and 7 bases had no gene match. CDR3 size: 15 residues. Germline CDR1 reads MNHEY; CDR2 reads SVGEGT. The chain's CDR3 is CASSYIRRESNEQFF. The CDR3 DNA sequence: TGTGCCAGCAGTTACATTCGGCGGGAGAGCAATGAGCAGTTCTTC.

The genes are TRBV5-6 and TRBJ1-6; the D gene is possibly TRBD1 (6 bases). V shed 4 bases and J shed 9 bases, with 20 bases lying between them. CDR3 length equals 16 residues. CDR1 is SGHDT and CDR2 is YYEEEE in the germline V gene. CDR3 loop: CASSPRAGGAGSPLHF. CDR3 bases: TGTGCCAGCAGCCCTAGGGCGGGGGGCGCCGGTTCACCCCTCCACTTT.

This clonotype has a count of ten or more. The CDR3 coding sequence is TGCAGTGCTACAATAGGGGCCGAGCAGTATTTT. Its translation is CSATIGAEQYF. The chain links TRBV20-1 to TRBJ2-3; TRBD1 might be the D (5 bases). From germline, CDR1 is DFQATT and CDR2 SNEGSKA (reference sequence). Trimming removed 4 bases from V and 11 bases from J, with 13 bases in between. The CDR3 is 11 amino acids.

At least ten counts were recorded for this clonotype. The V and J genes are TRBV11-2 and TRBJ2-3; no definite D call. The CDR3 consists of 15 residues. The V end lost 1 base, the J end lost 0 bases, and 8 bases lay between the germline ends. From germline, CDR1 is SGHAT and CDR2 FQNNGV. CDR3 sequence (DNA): TGTGCCAGCAGCTTAGTCCCCATCAGCACAGATACGCAGTATTTT. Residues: CASSLVPISTDTQYF.